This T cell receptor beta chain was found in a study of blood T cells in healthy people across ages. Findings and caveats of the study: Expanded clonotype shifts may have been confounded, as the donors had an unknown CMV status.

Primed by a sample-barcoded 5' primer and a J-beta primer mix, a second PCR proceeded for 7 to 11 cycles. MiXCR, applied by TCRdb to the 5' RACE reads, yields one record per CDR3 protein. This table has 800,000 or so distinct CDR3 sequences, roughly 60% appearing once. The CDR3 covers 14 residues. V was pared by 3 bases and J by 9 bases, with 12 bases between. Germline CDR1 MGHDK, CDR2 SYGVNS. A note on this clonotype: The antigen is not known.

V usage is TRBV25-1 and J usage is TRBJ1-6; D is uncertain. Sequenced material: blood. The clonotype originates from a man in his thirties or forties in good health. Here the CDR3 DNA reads TGTGCCAGCAGTGAGCGGGGAAGAGGTTCACCCCTCCACTTT. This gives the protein CASSERGRGSPLHF. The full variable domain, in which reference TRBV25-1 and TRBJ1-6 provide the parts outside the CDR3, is EADIYQTPRYLVIGTGKKITLECSQTMGHDKMYWYQQDPGMELHLIHYSYGVNSTEKGDLSSESTVSRIRTEHFPLTLESARPSHTSQYLCASSERGRGSPLHFGNGTRLTVT.